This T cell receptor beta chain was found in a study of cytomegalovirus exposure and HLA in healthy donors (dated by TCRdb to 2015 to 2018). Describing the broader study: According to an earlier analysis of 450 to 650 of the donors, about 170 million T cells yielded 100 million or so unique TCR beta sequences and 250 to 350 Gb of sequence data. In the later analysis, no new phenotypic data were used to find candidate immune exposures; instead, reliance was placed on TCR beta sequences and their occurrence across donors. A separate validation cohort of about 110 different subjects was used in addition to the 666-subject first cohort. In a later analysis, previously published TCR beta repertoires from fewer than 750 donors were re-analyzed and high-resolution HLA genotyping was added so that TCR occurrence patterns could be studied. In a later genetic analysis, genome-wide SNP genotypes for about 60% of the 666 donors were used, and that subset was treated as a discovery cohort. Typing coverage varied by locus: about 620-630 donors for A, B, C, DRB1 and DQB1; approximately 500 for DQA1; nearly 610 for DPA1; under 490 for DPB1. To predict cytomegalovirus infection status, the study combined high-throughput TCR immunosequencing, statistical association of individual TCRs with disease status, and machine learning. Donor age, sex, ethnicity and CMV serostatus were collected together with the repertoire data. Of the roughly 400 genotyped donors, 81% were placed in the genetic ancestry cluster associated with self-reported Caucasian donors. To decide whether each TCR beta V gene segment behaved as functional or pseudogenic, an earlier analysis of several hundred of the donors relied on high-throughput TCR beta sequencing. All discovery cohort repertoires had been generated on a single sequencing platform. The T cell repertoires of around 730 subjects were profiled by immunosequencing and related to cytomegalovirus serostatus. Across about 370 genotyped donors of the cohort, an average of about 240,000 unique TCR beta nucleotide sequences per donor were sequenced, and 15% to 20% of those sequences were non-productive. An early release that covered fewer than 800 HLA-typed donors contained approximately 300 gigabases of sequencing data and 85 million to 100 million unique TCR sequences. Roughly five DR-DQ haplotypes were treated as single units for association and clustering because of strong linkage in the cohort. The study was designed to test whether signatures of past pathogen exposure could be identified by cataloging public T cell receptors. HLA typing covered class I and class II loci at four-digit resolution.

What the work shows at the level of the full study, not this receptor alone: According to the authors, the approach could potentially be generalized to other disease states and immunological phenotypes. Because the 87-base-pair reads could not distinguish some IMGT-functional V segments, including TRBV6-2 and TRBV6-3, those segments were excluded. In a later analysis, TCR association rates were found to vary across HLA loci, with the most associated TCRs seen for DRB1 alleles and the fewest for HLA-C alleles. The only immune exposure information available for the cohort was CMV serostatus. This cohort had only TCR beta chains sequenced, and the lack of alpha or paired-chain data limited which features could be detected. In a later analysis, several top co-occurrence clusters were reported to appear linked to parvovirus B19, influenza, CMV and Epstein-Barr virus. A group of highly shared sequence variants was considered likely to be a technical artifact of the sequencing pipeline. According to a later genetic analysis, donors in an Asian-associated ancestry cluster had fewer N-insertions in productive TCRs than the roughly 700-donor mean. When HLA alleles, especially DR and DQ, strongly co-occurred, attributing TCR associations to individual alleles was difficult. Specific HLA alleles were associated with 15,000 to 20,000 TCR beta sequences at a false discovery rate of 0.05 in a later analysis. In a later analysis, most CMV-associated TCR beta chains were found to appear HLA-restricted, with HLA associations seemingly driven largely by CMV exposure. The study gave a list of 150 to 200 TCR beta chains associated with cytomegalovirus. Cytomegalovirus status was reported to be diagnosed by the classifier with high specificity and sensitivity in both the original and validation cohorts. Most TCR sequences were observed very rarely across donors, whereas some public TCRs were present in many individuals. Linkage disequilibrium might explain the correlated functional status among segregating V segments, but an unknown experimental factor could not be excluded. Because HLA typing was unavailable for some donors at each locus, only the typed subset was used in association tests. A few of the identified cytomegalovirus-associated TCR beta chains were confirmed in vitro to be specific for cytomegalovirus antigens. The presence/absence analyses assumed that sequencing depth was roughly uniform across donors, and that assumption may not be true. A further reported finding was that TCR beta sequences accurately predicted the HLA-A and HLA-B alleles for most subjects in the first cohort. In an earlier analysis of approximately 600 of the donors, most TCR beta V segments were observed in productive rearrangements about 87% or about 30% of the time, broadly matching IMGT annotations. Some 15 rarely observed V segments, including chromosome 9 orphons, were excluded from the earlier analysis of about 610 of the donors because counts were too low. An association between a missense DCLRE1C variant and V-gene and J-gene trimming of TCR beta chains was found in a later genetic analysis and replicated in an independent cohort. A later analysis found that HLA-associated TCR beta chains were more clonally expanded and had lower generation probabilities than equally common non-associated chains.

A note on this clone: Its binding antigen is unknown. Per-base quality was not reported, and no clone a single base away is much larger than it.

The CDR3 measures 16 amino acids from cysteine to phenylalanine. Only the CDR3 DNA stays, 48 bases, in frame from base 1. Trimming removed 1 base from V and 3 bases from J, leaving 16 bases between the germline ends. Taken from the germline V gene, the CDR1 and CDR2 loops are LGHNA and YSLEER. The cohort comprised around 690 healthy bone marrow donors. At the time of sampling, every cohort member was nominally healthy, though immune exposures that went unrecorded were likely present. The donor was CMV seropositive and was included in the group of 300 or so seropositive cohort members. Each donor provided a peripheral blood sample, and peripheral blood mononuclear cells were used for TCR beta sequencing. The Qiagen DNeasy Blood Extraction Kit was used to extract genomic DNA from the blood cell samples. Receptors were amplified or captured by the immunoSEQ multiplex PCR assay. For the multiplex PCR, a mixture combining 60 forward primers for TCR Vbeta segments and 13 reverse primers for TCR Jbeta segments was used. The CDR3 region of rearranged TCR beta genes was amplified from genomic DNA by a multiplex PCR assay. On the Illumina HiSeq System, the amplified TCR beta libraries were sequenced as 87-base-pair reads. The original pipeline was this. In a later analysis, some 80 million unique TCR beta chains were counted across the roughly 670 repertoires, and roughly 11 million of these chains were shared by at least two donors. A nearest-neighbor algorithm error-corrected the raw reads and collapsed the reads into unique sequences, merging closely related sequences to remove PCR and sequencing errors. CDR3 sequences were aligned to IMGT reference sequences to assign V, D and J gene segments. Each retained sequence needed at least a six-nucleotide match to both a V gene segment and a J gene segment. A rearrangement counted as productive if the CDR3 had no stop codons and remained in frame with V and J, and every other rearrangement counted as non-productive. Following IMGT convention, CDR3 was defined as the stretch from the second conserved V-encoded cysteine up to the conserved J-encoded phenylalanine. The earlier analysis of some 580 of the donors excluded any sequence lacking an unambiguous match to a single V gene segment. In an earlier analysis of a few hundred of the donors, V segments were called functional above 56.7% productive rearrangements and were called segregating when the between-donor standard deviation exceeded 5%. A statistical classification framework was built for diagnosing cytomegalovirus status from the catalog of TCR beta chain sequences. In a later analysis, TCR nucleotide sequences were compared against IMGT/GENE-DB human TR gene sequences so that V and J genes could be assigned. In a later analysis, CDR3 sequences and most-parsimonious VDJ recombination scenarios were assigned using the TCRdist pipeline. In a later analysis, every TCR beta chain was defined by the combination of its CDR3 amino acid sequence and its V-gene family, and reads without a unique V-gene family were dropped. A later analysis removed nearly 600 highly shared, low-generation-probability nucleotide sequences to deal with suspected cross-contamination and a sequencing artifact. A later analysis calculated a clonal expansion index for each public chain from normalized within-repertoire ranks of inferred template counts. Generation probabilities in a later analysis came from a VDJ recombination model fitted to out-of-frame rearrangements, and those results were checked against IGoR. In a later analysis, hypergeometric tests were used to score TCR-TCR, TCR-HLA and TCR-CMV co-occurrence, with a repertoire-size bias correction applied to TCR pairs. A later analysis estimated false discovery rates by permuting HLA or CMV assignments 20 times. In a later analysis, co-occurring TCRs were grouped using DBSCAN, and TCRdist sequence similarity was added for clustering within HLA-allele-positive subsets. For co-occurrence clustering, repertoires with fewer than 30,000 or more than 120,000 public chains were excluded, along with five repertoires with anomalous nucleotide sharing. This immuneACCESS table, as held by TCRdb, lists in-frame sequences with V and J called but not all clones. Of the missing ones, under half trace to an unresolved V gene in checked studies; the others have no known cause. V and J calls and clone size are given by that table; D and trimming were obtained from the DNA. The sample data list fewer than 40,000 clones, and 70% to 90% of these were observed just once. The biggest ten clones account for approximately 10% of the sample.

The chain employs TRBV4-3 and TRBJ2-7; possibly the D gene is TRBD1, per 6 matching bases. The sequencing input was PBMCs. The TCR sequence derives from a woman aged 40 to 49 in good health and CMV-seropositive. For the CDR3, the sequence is CASSQALYGQSYEQYF. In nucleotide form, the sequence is TGCGCCAGCAGCCAAGCCCTGTACGGACAGAGCTACGAGCAGTACTTC.